The 9 T cell receptor beta chains given below trace back to one sample, sequenced in a study of blood T cell repertoires in COVID-19. Data came from immunoSEQ multiplex PCR; TCRdb stores just in-frame clones and leaves some out. Here the sample spans more than 85,000 clones, roughly 86% being singletons. The sample comprised peripheral blood. These receptors all stem from a human donor in a cohort sampled during active COVID-19.

The V and J genes are TRBV27 and TRBJ1-4; possibly TRBD1 for D (5 bases). The CDR3 runs 13 residues. V lost 6 bases, J lost 6 bases, and 11 bases lay in between. The germline V gene encodes CDR1 MNHEY and CDR2 SMNVEV (reference sequence). CDR3 protein: CASRGDSYEKLFF. The CDR3 bases are TGTGCCAGCAGGGGGGACTCTTATGAAAAACTGTTTTTT.

In the case of this clone: The junction does not match germline at one end; this may be a read error. The V gene is TRBV25-1, the J gene TRBJ2-7; TRBD1 matches 8 bases. The CDR3 length is 14 residues. Germline V lookup: CDR1 MGHDK, CDR2 SYGVNS. The CDR3 sequence: CASGETGDGNEQYF. The CDR3 nucleotides are TGTGCCAGCGGTGAGACAGGGGATGGGAACGAGCAGTACTTC.

This chain links TRBV7-8 with TRBJ2-5, with 7 bases matching TRBD1. This CDR3 region has 13 residues. The ends lost 5 bases at V and 3 bases at J; junction bases unmatched: 3. The germline gives CDR1 SGHVS, CDR2 FQNEAQ. The CDR3 loop is CASSPGGEETQYF. The CDR3 nucleotides are TGTGCCAGCAGCCCAGGGGGAGAAGAGACCCAGTACTTC.

J is TRBJ2-4 and V is TRBV27; 7 bases match TRBD1. The germline V gene has CDR1 MNHEY and CDR2 SMNVEV (reference sequence). The ends lost 4 bases at V and 1 base at J; junction bases unmatched: 4. The CDR3 loop spans 15 amino acids. For the CDR3, the DNA is TGTGCCAGCAGTTCGACAGGGTATGCCAAAAACATTCAGTACTTC. This sequence encodes CASSSTGYAKNIQYF.

There are many counts of this clone. The chain links TRBV7-8 to TRBJ2-7, with D perhaps TRBD2 (5 bases). Germline V lookup: CDR1 SGHVS, CDR2 FQNEAQ. V gave up 3 bases and J gave up 3 bases, with 12 bases separating them. The CDR3 runs 14 residues. The CDR3 DNA is TGTGCCAGCAGCTTGCGAGGGATGGGCTACGAGCAGTACTTC. This codes for CASSLRGMGYEQYF.

The V call is TRBV4-1, the J call TRBJ2-1; 11 bases fit TRBD2. Trimming removed 1 base from V and 7 bases from J; junction bases left unmatched: 3. The CDR3 loop spans 15 amino acids. Germline V gene data show CDR1 as MGHRA and CDR2 as YSYEKL. The CDR3 DNA reads as TGCGCCAGCAGCCAAGTAGCGGGGGGGCCGAATGAGCAGTTCTTC. It is translated as CASSQVAGGPNEQFF.

Concerning this clone itself: The junction differs from germline at one of its ends, possibly a read error. The V and J genes are TRBV7-9 and TRBJ2-1, with 10 bases matching TRBD2. The CDR3 has 14 amino acids. CDR1 is SEHNR, CDR2 FQNEAQ, per germline (reference sequence). CDR3 in DNA: TGTGCCAGCAACTTAGGGCTAGCGGGGGTGGAGCAGTTCTTC. This translates into CASNLGLAGVEQFF.

The sample holds one count of this clone. The DNA of the CDR3 is TGTGCCAGCTCACAACAGGACAGGGGGGATACGCAGTATTTT. It specifies CASSQQDRGDTQYF. The chain couples TRBV18 to TRBJ2-3, with 10 bases lining up with TRBD1. There are 14 residues in the CDR3. In germline, CDR1 is KGHSH, CDR2 LQKENI. Unmatched junction bases numbered 4, after V lost 4 bases and J lost 6 bases.

The rearrangement joins TRBV12-5 to TRBJ1-6, with D perhaps TRBD1 (6 bases). Trimming took off 2 bases at V and 7 bases at J, with 15 bases between the two ends. CDR3 size: 16 residues. Germline V CDR1 and CDR2: LGHNT, FRNRAP. Here the CDR3 DNA reads TGTGCTAGTGGTTTGCTCATTGGGACAACGAATTCACCCCTCCACTTT. Amino acid sequence: CASGLLIGTTNSPLHF.